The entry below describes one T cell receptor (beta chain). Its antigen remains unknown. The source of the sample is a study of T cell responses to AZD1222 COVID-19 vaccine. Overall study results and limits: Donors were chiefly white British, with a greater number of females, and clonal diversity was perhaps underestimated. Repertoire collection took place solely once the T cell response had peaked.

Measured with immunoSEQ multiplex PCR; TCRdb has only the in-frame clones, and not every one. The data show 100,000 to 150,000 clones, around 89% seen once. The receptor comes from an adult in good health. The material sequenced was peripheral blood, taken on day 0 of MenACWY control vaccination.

The CDR3 DNA is TGTGCCAGCAGCTTCCATATGCTAAACTACAATGAGCAGTTCTTC. Its translation: CASSFHMLNYNEQFF. The chain is built from TRBV5-5 and TRBJ2-1; D gene unclear. This CDR3 region has 15 residues. V lost 2 bases and J lost 3, with 12 bases in between. Germline V gene data show CDR1 as SGHKS and CDR2 as YYEKEE (reference sequence).